This TCR beta chain was documented in a study of blood T cell repertoires in COVID-19. Looking at the study overall: The United States, Italy and Spain provided the acute and convalescent COVID-19 samples. The analysed material was cDNA or gDNA that came from T cells, B-cell-depleted T cells, or PBMCs.

Germline V gene data show CDR1 as MNHNS and CDR2 as SASEGT. The ends lost 1 base at V and 6 bases at J; junction bases unmatched: 5. The CDR3 totals 15 residues. The authors' processing: How many nucleated cells were present was estimated from reference gene primer amplification. The method was immunoSEQ multiplex PCR; TCRdb's version includes in-frame clones alone and lacks a portion of them. That table supplies the V and J calls and clone size; D and trimming were determined from the DNA. Seen here are 250,000 to 350,000 clones, under 90% observed once, and the top ten hold roughly 0.92%. The chain has TRBV6-1 and TRBJ2-7; the match to TRBD1 covers 11 bases. This clonotype originated in a woman in her thirties or forties who had recovered from COVID-19. Sequenced: peripheral blood. The CDR3 coding sequence is TGTGCCAGCAGTGAAGAGGGGACAGGGGGTTCCGAGCAGTACTTC. Residues: CASSEEGTGGSEQYF.